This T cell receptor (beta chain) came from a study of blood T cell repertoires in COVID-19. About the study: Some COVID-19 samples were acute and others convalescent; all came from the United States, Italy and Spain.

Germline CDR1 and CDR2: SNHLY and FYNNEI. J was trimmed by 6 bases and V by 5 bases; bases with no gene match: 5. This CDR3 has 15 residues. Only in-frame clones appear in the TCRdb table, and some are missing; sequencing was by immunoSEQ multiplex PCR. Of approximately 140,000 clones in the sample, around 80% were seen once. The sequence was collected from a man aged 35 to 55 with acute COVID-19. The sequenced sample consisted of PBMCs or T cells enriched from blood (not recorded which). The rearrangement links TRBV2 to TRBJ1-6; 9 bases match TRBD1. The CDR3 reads CASSMDRGGNSPLHF. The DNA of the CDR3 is TGTGCCAGCAGTATGGACAGGGGAGGTAATTCACCCCTCCACTTT.